This T cell receptor beta chain was sequenced during a study of T-cell memory formation after mild COVID-19. Study information: The two donors had largely donor-specific TCR clusters.

Study outcomes and limitations: Unconfirmed was the SARS-CoV-2 specificity of second-wave clones that peaked on day 37.

Each CDR3 protein is one row after TCRdb ran MiXCR on the 5' RACE reads. In the table there are roughly 480,000 distinct CDR3 sequences, about 23% of which are singletons. The CDR3 sequence is 16 residues long. Looked up from germline, CDR1 is LGHNA and CDR2 is YSLEER. V lost 0 bases, J lost 4 bases, and 14 bases lay in between. This clonotype has only a few counts. No antigen is known for it. The TCR was taken from an adult woman who had mild COVID-19 (a few samples of this study predate the infection). Cell type and time point are not known. Sequencing used PBMCs or a T cell subset sorted from them (not recorded which). The rearrangement joins TRBV4-3 to TRBJ2-3; D is perhaps TRBD1 (6 bases). The chain's CDR3 is CASSQETYRVADTQYF. DNA of the CDR3: TGCGCCAGCAGCCAAGAAACTTACAGGGTTGCAGATACGCAGTATTTT.